Ten or more counts support the clone carrying this TCR beta chain. What it recognizes is unknown. The data are from a study of T-cell reconstitution after alpha-beta-depleted transplantation in children. General study results and limits: Approximately two months post-transplant, alpha-beta T cells reportedly originated from several hundred expanded graft clones. Some patients' high day-60 TCRbeta diversity was traced to surviving recipient T cells and thymic progenitors.

The trim removed 6 bases at V and 4 bases at J, leaving 10 bases unmatched. The CDR3 runs to 16 residues. The germline CDR1 and CDR2 sequences are MNHEY and SMNVEV (reference sequence). TCRbeta library preparation incorporated unique molecular identifiers. TCRdb called the PCR reads again in MiXCR, with one record for every CDR3 protein. Of about 160,000 distinct CDR3 sequences in the sample, more than 9.5% are singletons; the top ten hold approximately 13%. The starting material was PBMCs, obtained before TCRalphabeta/CD19-depleted stem cell transplant. This receptor was obtained from a boy younger than 10 with acute myeloid leukemia, due to receive a stem cell transplant. This chain links TRBV27 with TRBJ2-3; 10 nucleotides agree with TRBD1. In DNA form, the CDR3 reads TGTGCCAGCAGACCACTCTCAGGGACAGGGGCAGATACGCAGTATTTT. It is translated as CASRPLSGTGADTQYF.